This record looks at one T cell receptor (beta chain) sequence and its context. As the sequencing template, cDNA was produced by extracting RNA and reverse transcribing it. Clones were read by immunoSEQ multiplex PCR, and TCRdb kept only the in-frame ones, dropping some. The sample records around 200,000 clones, roughly 53% being singletons. The data derive from a study of CD8+ T cells in alopecia areata. The overall study: Tofacitinib was taken orally by treated patients, and the dose was 5 to 10 mg twice daily.

The treatment here: oral pan-JAK inhibitor, 5-10 mg twice daily. Trimming shortened V by 5 bases and J by 1 base, and 12 bases separated the two germline ends. CDR3 length: 14 amino acids. Germline V gives CDR1 SGHVS, CDR2 FQNEAQ. This chain links TRBV7-8 with TRBJ2-7; D gene uncertain. Source: CD8+ T cells sorted from blood, taken at week 24, from a patient treated with tofacitinib. The sequence derives from a human donor with alopecia areata. The DNA for the CDR3 is TGTGCCAGCAGCACCCGGACGGCTTCCTACGAGCAGTACTTC. Protein: CASSTRTASYEQYF.